Presented here are 26 T cell receptor beta chains from one specimen sequenced in a study of T cell responses to AZD1222 COVID-19 vaccine. Libraries were prepared by immunoSEQ multiplex PCR; TCRdb keeps only in-frame clonotypes and omits some of them. This sample has approximately 190,000 clones, with around 86% found just once. Sequences were derived from peripheral blood, sampled on day 0 of MenACWY control vaccination. The receptor source for this set is an adult in good health.

The chain combines TRBV19 with TRBJ1-3, with D perhaps TRBD1 (5 bases). Trimming stripped 4 bases from V and 5 bases from J, with 15 bases between. The germline V gene encodes CDR1 LNHDA and CDR2 SQIVND (reference sequence). CDR3 length: 15 residues. CDR3 sequence: CASSTSGTKRNTIYF. CDR3 nucleotide sequence: TGTGCCAGTAGTACCTCCGGGACTAAGAGAAACACCATATATTTT.

Concerning this clone: A read error may produce the germline difference seen at one junction end. The chain carries TRBV15 and TRBJ2-5; D remains unclear. The germline V gene encodes CDR1 LNHNV and CDR2 YYDKDF (reference sequence). There are 14 residues in the CDR3. The CDR3 region has the DNA TGTGCCACCAGCGGAGACCAACGGCAAGAGACCCAGTACTTC. Protein: CATSGDQRQETQYF. The variable domain in full, completed from reference TRBV15 and TRBJ2-5, reads DAMVIQNPRYQVTQFGKPVTLSCSQTLNHNVMYWYQQKSSQAPKLLFHYYDKDFNNEADTPDNFQSRRPNTSFCFLDIRSPGLGDTAMYLCATSGDQRQETQYFGPGTRLLVL.

The chain recombines TRBV14 with TRBJ2-7, with 10 nucleotides matching TRBD2. CDR1 is SGHDN, CDR2 FVKESK, per germline. Trimming at V came to 3 bases and at J to 2 bases, leaving 4 bases not matched to a gene. The CDR3 length is 15 residues. Written as DNA, the CDR3 is TGTGCCAGCAGCCAGGAACTAGCGGGGACCTACGAGCAGTACTTC. It codes for CASSQELAGTYEQYF.

V usage is TRBV5-1 and J usage is TRBJ2-3, with no clear D. The CDR3 runs to 13 residues. The V end was cut by 4 bases, the J end by 5 bases, with 11 bases between. Germline CDR1 and CDR2: SGHRS and YFSETQ. CDR3 loop: CASSPRAGDTQYF. CDR3 DNA sequence: TGCGCCAGCAGCCCACGTGCCGGAGATACGCAGTATTTT.

V gene TRBV6-1 combines with J gene TRBJ2-5, with D perhaps matching TRBD2 (7 bases). The V end lost 2 bases, the J end lost 1 base, and 11 bases lay between the germline ends. Per germline, CDR1 MNHNS and CDR2 SASEGT. CDR3 length: 15 residues. CDR3 loop: CASSEFGGPQETQYF. For the CDR3, the DNA is TGTGCCAGCAGTGAATTCGGGGGGCCCCAAGAGACCCAGTACTTC.

The gene calls are TRBV6-1 and TRBJ2-7, with D perhaps matching TRBD2 (7 bases). V lost 2 bases and J 6 bases, leaving 14 bases between the germline ends. Germline V gene sequence: CDR1 MNHNS, CDR2 SASEGT. This CDR3 is built from 14 residues. CDR3: CASSEPFGGREQYF. The DNA of the CDR3 is TGTGCCAGCAGTGAACCCTTCGGGGGGCGCGAGCAGTACTTC.

V gene TRBV4-1 combines with J gene TRBJ2-1, with 10 bases matching TRBD2. This CDR3 is built from 15 residues. Germline V gene sequence: CDR1 MGHRA, CDR2 YSYEKL. V shed 1 base, J shed 8 bases, and the junction held 5 bases outside the gene matches. CDR3 in DNA: TGCGCCAGCAGCCAAGGCCCTAGCGGGGGATATGAGCAGTTCTTC. It specifies CASSQGPSGGYEQFF.

The chain uses TRBV29-1 and TRBJ2-5; 7 bases are shared with TRBD1. The CDR3 covers 14 residues. CDR1 is SQVTM and CDR2 is ANQGSEA in the germline V gene. The V segment lost 3 bases and the J segment 0 bases; nucleotides outside the gene matches: 4. The CDR3 bases are TGCAGCGTTGACATGGGACAGAACCAAGAGACCCAGTACTTC. Amino acids: CSVDMGQNQETQYF.

The V gene is TRBV2, the J gene TRBJ1-1; TRBD1 matches 11 bases. The ends lost 8 bases at V and 4 bases at J; junction bases unmatched: 9. Germline CDR1 is SNHLY and CDR2 is FYNNEI. This CDR3 has 15 amino acids. The CDR3 sequence is CASSGQGASVTEAFF. Here the CDR3 DNA reads TGTGCCAGCTCCGGACAGGGGGCTTCGGTCACTGAAGCTTTCTTT.

The CDR3 sequence: CASSRDRGTGEQYF. The CDR3 nucleotides read TGTGCCAGCAGCCGAGACAGGGGAACGGGCGAGCAGTACTTC. The chain has TRBV11-2 and TRBJ2-7; 8 nucleotides align to TRBD1. The germline V gene encodes CDR1 SGHAT and CDR2 FQNNGV. The CDR3 runs to 14 residues. Trimming removed 5 bases from V and 6 bases from J; junction bases left unmatched: 9.

The chain joins TRBV12-5 to TRBJ2-5, with 7 nucleotides matching TRBD2. The germline gives CDR1 LGHNT, CDR2 FRNRAP. The CDR3 has 17 residues. The V gene end was trimmed by 6 bases and the J gene end by 6 bases; junction bases not matched to a gene: 19. The CDR3 nucleotides are TGTGCTAGTGGCCGGACTAGGGACCAAGACCTCATTAAGACCCAGTACTTC. Translation: CASGRTRDQDLIKTQYF.

CDR3 bases: TGTGCCAGCAGCCCGGGGTCTAGCTCCTACAATGAGCAGTTCTTC. This codes for CASSPGSSSYNEQFF. The J gene is TRBJ2-1, the V gene TRBV11-2; possibly TRBD2 for D (5 bases). Trimming removed 5 bases at V and 0 bases at J, with 11 bases between. CDR3 length equals 15 residues. CDR1 and CDR2 (germline): SGHAT, FQNNGV.

Here the CDR3 DNA reads TGTGCCAGCAGTGCTATAACAGCCGGTGAGCAGTTCTTC. It encodes CASSAITAGEQFF. The chain carries TRBV9 and TRBJ2-1; D is ambiguous. The ends were cut back, 5 bases at V and 9 bases at J, with 15 bases in the middle. Germline-derived CDR1 and CDR2 are SGDLS and YYNGEE. The CDR3 extends over 13 amino acids.

The chain employs TRBV27 and TRBJ1-4; D call uncertain. CDR1 and CDR2 (germline): MNHEY, SMNVEV (reference sequence). The CDR3 is 14 residues long. V lost 6 bases and J lost 2, with 10 bases in between. The CDR3 sequence is CASRHPGTNEKLFF. The CDR3 DNA reads as TGTGCCAGCAGACACCCTGGGACTAATGAAAAACTGTTTTTT. The full variable domain, its missing parts supplied by reference TRBV27 and TRBJ1-4, is EAQVTQNPRYLITVTGKKLTVTCSQNMNHEYMSWYRQDPGLGLRQIYYSMNVEVTDKGDVPEGYKVSRKEKRNFPLILESPSPNQTSLYFCASRHPGTNEKLFFGSGTQLSVL.

The J gene is TRBJ2-7, the V gene TRBV2, with 7 bases matching TRBD1. V lost 3 bases to trimming and J lost 0 bases; unmatched junction nucleotides: 5. CDR1 and CDR2 (germline): SNHLY, FYNNEI. The CDR3 runs to 15 residues. The CDR3 DNA is TGTGCCAGCAGTGACCTCCGGGACAGCTCCTACGAGCAGTACTTC. Residues: CASSDLRDSSYEQYF.

In DNA form, the CDR3 reads TGTGCCAGCAGTTTAAACTTTATGGGGGGATACAATGAGCAGTTCTTC. Its translation: CASSLNFMGGYNEQFF. The chain uses TRBV28 and TRBJ2-1; D is perhaps TRBD2 (6 bases). V lost 2 bases to trimming and J lost 4 bases, with 15 bases between them. The CDR3 has 16 amino acids. CDR1 MDHEN and CDR2 SYDVKM come from the germline V gene.

The CDR3 here is CASSLGNSALGETQYF. CDR3 bases: TGCGCCAGCAGCTTGGGGAACAGTGCCCTCGGGGAGACCCAGTACTTC. The chain has TRBV5-1 and TRBJ2-5; unclear D gene. V was shortened by 0 bases and J by 5 bases, with 17 bases between the two germline ends. This CDR3 contains 16 residues. Germline CDR1 and CDR2: SGHRS and YFSETQ.

This sequence joins TRBV18 and TRBJ2-5; no reliable D call. The V gene's germline CDR1 is KGHSH and CDR2 LQKENI. This CDR3 region has 11 residues. Trimming left V 5 bases short and J 4 bases short, with 5 bases between. Here the CDR3 reads CASSKLETQYF. Written as DNA, the CDR3 is TGTGCCAGCTCAAAACTAGAGACCCAGTACTTC.

V and J are TRBV7-2 and TRBJ1-5; D is ambiguous. V was pared by 2 bases and J by 2 bases, with 4 bases between. The CDR3 totals 13 residues. Per the germline V gene, CDR1 is SGHTA and CDR2 is FQGNSA. This CDR3 reads CASSLYGNQPQHF. CDR3 coding DNA: TGTGCCAGCAGCTTATACGGCAATCAGCCCCAGCATTTT.

The chain couples TRBV6-5 to TRBJ1-2; TRBD1 agrees at 11 bases. The CDR3 contains 14 residues. The V and J ends lost 2 bases and 5 bases, in that order; junction bases with no gene match: 1. Germline CDR1 is MNHEY and CDR2 is SVGAGI. The CDR3 bases are TGTGCCAGCAGTTACGGGACAGGGGGTTATGGCTACACCTTC. This translates into CASSYGTGGYGYTF.

This clone occurred a few times. This chain uses TRBV12-3 or TRBV12-4 with TRBJ2-2; no firm D call. The CDR3 sequence is 13 residues long. V was shortened by 6 bases and J by 6 bases, with 11 bases between the two germline ends. CDR3 amino acids: CASSAGLPGELFF. The CDR3, as DNA: TGTGCCAGCAGCGCTGGGTTACCCGGGGAGCTGTTTTTT.

Details on this clone: Additional DNA sequences in this sample encode the identical CDR3. This chain links TRBV11-3 with TRBJ2-7; D is unclear. The CDR3 totals 13 residues. The germline V and J ends were trimmed by 1 base and 1 base, with 5 bases remaining between them. Germline values: CDR1 SGHNT, CDR2 YENEEA. The DNA of the CDR3 is TGTGCCAGCAGCTTAGGCGGATCCTACGAGCAGTACTTC. This codes for CASSLGGSYEQYF.

The chain is built from TRBV10-3 and TRBJ1-1; D is perhaps TRBD1 (6 bases). CDR1 and CDR2 (germline): ENHRY, SYGVKD. V lost 2 bases and J 0 bases, leaving 10 bases between the germline ends. The CDR3 is 15 amino acids. In DNA, the CDR3 is TGTGCCATCAGTGAGGCCGGGACAATGAACACTGAAGCTTTCTTT. Translating it yields CAISEAGTMNTEAFF.

This clone was seen a single time. V is TRBV5-4 and J is TRBJ1-4; the D is unclear. V was cut by 0 bases and J by 0 bases, with 9 bases left in between. Germline CDR1 and CDR2: SGHNT and YYREEE (reference sequence). CDR3 length: 16 residues. CDR3 protein: CASSLDLQATNEKLFF. CDR3 DNA sequence: TGTGCCAGCAGCTTGGATCTCCAGGCAACTAATGAAAAACTGTTTTTT. Filled out from reference TRBV5-4 and TRBJ1-4, the complete variable domain reads ETGVTQSPTHLIKTRGQQVTLRCSSQSGHNTVSWYQQALGQGPQFIFQYYREEENGRGNFPPRFSGLQFPNYSSELNVNALELDDSALYLCASSLDLQATNEKLFFGSGTQLSVL.

The gene calls are TRBV29-1 and TRBJ2-1; 15 bases are a match to TRBD2. Germline loops: CDR1 SQVTM, CDR2 ANQGSEA. The CDR3 runs to 16 residues. The V segment lost 6 bases and the J segment 7 bases; nucleotides outside the gene matches: 10. Here the CDR3 DNA reads TGCAGCGTCGCGAATTCGGGACTAGCGGGGGGTAATGAGCAGTTCTTC. Translated: CSVANSGLAGGNEQFF.

V gene TRBV7-2 combines with J gene TRBJ1-2, with TRBD1 as a possible D gene (5 bases). Trimming cost V 1 base and J 1 base, with 19 bases left between them. The germline CDR1 and CDR2 sequences are SGHTA and FQGNSA. The CDR3 has 18 amino acids. The CDR3 bases are TGTGCCAGCAGCTTAGAAGGGTGGGGCAGACACCTTAACTATGGCTACACCTTC. This sequence encodes CASSLEGWGRHLNYGYTF.